This TCR beta chain was sequenced for a study of neurological immune-mediated disorders. MiXCR, run by TCRdb on the 5' RACE reads, gives a single entry per CDR3 protein. The sample carries fewer than 30,000 distinct CDR3 sequences, approximately 21% recorded once. This clonotype was recorded at least ten times. The CDR3 consists of 14 residues. Germline CDR1 and CDR2: SGHTA and FQGTGA. V lost 4 bases to trimming and J lost 6 bases; unmatched junction nucleotides: 5. The receptor was derived from a woman in her sixties or seventies in good health. Sequenced material: PBMCs. The chain couples TRBV7-3 to TRBJ2-1; 8 bases line up with TRBD1. Written as DNA, the CDR3 is TGTGCCAGCAGCTCTAGGACAGGGTCCAATGAGCAGTTCTTC. Its translation is CASSSRTGSNEQFF.